One sample yielded the 16 T cell receptor beta chains listed below, sequenced in a study of blood T cell repertoires in COVID-19. Method: immunoSEQ multiplex PCR; TCRdb's copy keeps in-frame clones and lacks some. Here the sample spans about 410,000 clones, roughly 88% being singletons. The source material was PBMCs or T cells enriched from blood (not recorded which). The receptors stem from a young man who had recovered from COVID-19.

The chain uses TRBV2 and TRBJ1-2; D gene uncertain. V lost 7 bases and J 6 bases, leaving 12 bases between the germline ends. This CDR3 comprises 12 residues. Germline-derived CDR1 and CDR2 are SNHLY and FYNNEI. The CDR3 region has the DNA TGTGCCAGCACGAGGGCTTTCGATGGCTACACCTTC. Amino acid sequence: CASTRAFDGYTF.

The chain has TRBV3-1 (or the pseudogene TRBV3-2) and TRBJ1-3; D uncertain. Trimming removed 6 bases at V and 0 bases at J, with 6 bases between. Germline lookup yields CDR1 LGHDT and CDR2 YNNKEL (reference sequence). The CDR3 consists of 13 residues. In DNA, the CDR3 is TGTGCCAGCAGGCAGTTCTCTGGAAACACCATATATTTT. This sequence encodes CASRQFSGNTIYF.

This chain connects TRBV28 to TRBJ2-1; D is unclear. Germline loops: CDR1 MDHEN, CDR2 SYDVKM. There are 17 residues in the CDR3. V lost 5 bases and J 2 bases, leaving 19 bases between the germline ends. In DNA form, the CDR3 reads TGTGCCAGCAGTCCAGGTAAAGTTGCAGTGGCCTACAATGAGCAGTTCTTC. Translation gives CASSPGKVAVAYNEQFF.

The table lists this clone with a count of one. V and J are TRBV7-2 and TRBJ2-3; maybe TRBD2 (5 bases). Trimming left V 4 bases short and J 0 bases short, with 14 bases between. This CDR3 region has 16 residues. The germline V gene encodes CDR1 SGHTA and CDR2 FQGNSA. The CDR3 DNA is TGTGCCAGCAGCTCGCGGAGACGGGAAAGCACAGATACGCAGTATTTT. Its translation: CASSSRRRESTDTQYF.

The chain links TRBV27 to TRBJ1-3; D is perhaps TRBD1 (6 bases). Trimming stripped 6 bases from V and 2 bases from J, with 14 bases between. Per the germline V gene, CDR1 is MNHEY and CDR2 is SMNVEV (reference sequence). This CDR3 has 15 residues. The CDR3 is CASSPMGATGNTIYF. The CDR3 DNA follows: TGTGCCAGCAGCCCTATGGGGGCTACTGGAAACACCATATATTTT.

This clone was observed a single time. As DNA, the CDR3 is TGTGCCAGCAGCTCAGGACAGGACTCCTCCTACGAGCAGTACTTC. Residues: CASSSGQDSSYEQYF. The J gene is TRBJ2-7, the V gene TRBV7-9, with TRBD1 matching over 7 bases. Germline V gives CDR1 SEHNR, CDR2 FQNEAQ (reference sequence). V lost 4 bases and J lost 0; bases outside the gene matches: 6. There are 15 residues in the CDR3.

This clone appeared once. The chain combines TRBV7-2 with TRBJ2-1; TRBD2 might be the D (6 bases). Deletions cut 1 base from V and 9 bases from J, with 10 bases between. The CDR3 runs 13 residues. Looked up from germline, CDR1 is SGHTA and CDR2 is FQGNSA. CDR3: CASSLVLAGEQFF. The CDR3 nucleotides read TGTGCCAGCAGCTTAGTACTAGCTGGTGAGCAGTTCTTC.

V gene TRBV7-8 combines with J gene TRBJ1-3; D call uncertain. Trimming cost V 5 bases and J 0 bases, with 11 bases left between them. From germline, CDR1 is SGHVS and CDR2 FQNEAQ. CDR3 length: 15 residues. Here the CDR3 reads CASSTGLPSGNTIYF. The CDR3 region has the DNA TGTGCCAGCAGCACCGGGTTACCCTCTGGAAACACCATATATTTT.

CDR3 region: CASSDRRASANYGYTF. For the CDR3, the DNA is TGTGCCAGCAGTGACCGGAGGGCCTCCGCTAACTATGGCTACACCTTC. This chain connects TRBV6-1 to TRBJ1-2; D ambiguous. This CDR3 comprises 16 residues. The V gene's germline CDR1 is MNHNS and CDR2 SASEGT. The ends were cut back, 3 bases at V and 0 bases at J, with 14 bases in the middle.

V usage is TRBV19 and J usage is TRBJ2-1; D ambiguous. This CDR3 has 12 residues. Germline assignment: CDR1 LNHDA and CDR2 SQIVND (reference sequence). V gave up 3 bases and J gave up 6 bases, with 6 bases separating them. CDR3 sequence (DNA): TGTGCCAGTAGTATGACTGCCAATGAGCAGTTCTTC. Encoded protein: CASSMTANEQFF.

To note about this clone: Germline is not matched at one junction end, which may reflect a read error. This chain links TRBV2 with TRBJ2-7; D perhaps matches TRBD2 (5 bases). CDR1 and CDR2 from the germline V gene are SNHLY and FYNNEI. This CDR3 has 15 amino acids. CDR3 in amino acids: CASSGSSRKTYAQYF. CDR3 nucleotides: TGTGCCAGCAGTGGGTCTAGCAGAAAGACGTACGCGCAGTACTTC.

This clone was observed a single time. V gene TRBV7-9 combines with J gene TRBJ2-3; 12 bases align to TRBD1. This CDR3 has 19 residues. Trimming took 1 base from V and 2 from J; bases not matched to a gene: 10. The germline gives CDR1 SEHNR, CDR2 FQNEAQ (reference sequence). This CDR3 is CASSLGSWRGQGATDTQYF. DNA of the CDR3: TGTGCCAGCAGCTTAGGTTCCTGGCGGGGACAGGGGGCCACAGATACGCAGTATTTT.

This clone has just one count. The chain is built from TRBV11-2 and TRBJ1-1, with 8 bases lining up with TRBD1. V trimming: 4 bases; J trimming: 0 bases; junction bases outside the gene matches: 10. Germline V gene data show CDR1 as SGHAT and CDR2 as FQNNGV. The CDR3 spans 17 residues. CDR3 sequence reads: CASSSRGLRYLNTEAFF. DNA of the CDR3: TGTGCCAGCAGCTCCAGGGGGCTCCGATACCTGAACACTGAAGCTTTCTTT. Filled out from reference TRBV11-2 and TRBJ1-1, the complete variable domain reads EAGVAQSPRYKIIEKRQSVAFWCNPISGHATLYWYQQILGQGPKLLIQFQNNGVVDDSQLPKDRFSAERLKGVDSTLKIQPAKLEDSAVYLCASSSRGLRYLNTEAFFGQGTRLTVV.

To note about this clone: The sample has other DNA sequences that encode this CDR3 too. The chain employs TRBV5-1 and TRBJ2-1; 7 nucleotides align to TRBD2. CDR3 length equals 15 residues. CDR1 SGHRS and CDR2 YFSETQ come from the germline V gene. V was clipped by 4 bases and J by 1 base; unmatched bases: 5. The CDR3 DNA follows: TGCGCCAGCAGCCTCACCGGGGGGTCCTACAATGAGCAGTTCTTC. Translating it yields CASSLTGGSYNEQFF.

This clone showed up just a few times. This chain links TRBV7-8 with TRBJ1-1; D uncertain. Trimming pared 5 bases from V and 5 bases from J, leaving 18 bases between. Germline V gene sequence: CDR1 SGHVS, CDR2 FQNEAQ. The CDR3 runs to 15 residues. DNA for the CDR3: TGTGCCAGCAGCGGCAGACTCTCCGGAAGAACTGAAGCTTTCTTT. This translates into CASSGRLSGRTEAFF.

The chain uses TRBV27 and TRBJ1-1; D is unclear. CDR1 and CDR2 (germline): MNHEY, SMNVEV (reference sequence). The V end lost 3 bases, the J end lost 1 base, and 9 bases lay between the germline ends. The CDR3 is 14 amino acids. The chain's CDR3 is CASSFSTANTEAFF. The CDR3 coding sequence is TGTGCCAGCAGTTTCTCGACTGCGAACACTGAAGCTTTCTTT.